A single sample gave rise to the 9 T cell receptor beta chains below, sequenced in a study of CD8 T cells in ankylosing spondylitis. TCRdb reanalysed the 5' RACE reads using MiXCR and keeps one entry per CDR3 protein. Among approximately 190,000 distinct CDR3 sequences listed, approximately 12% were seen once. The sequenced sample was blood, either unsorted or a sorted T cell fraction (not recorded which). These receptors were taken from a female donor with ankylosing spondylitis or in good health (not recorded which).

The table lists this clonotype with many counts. The CDR3 DNA is TGCGCCAGCAGCCAAGAAGACGGATTAAAAGAGCAGTTCTTC. As protein: CASSQEDGLKEQFF. The rearrangement uses TRBV4-3 and TRBJ2-1; D is unclear. The CDR3 is 14 amino acids. CDR1 and CDR2 from the germline V gene are LGHNA and YSLEER. V was shortened by 0 bases and J by 10 bases, with 13 bases between the two germline ends.

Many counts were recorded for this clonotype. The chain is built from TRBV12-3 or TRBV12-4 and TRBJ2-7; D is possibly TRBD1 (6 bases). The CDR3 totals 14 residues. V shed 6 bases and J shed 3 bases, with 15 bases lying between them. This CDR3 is CASRRHRDNYEQYF. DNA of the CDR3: TGTGCCAGCAGGCGACACAGGGATAACTACGAGCAGTACTTC.

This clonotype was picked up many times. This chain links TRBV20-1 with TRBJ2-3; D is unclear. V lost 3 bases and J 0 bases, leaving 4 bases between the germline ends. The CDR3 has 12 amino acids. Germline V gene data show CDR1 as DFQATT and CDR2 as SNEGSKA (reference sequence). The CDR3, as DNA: TGCAGTGCTAGTTATAGCACAGATACGCAGTATTTT. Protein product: CSASYSTDTQYF.

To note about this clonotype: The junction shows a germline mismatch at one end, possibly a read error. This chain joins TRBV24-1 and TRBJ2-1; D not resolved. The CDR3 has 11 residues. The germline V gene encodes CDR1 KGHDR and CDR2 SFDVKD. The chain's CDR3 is CAPSDQREQFF. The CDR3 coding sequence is TGTGCCCCCAGTGACCAACGTGAGCAGTTCTTC.

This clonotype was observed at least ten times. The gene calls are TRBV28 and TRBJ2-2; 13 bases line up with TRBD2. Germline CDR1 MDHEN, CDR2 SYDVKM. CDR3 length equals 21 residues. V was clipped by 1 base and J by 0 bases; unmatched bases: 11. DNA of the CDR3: TGTGCCAGCAGTTTATCCCTGGCCACCGGGACTAGCGGGGCGAACACCGGGGAGCTGTTTTTT. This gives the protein CASSLSLATGTSGANTGELFF.

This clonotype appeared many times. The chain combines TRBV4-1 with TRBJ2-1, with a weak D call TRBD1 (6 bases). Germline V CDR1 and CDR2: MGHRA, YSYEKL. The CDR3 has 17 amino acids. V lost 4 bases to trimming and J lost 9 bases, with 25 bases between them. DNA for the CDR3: TGCGCCAGCAGCCTACACACCGTAGGGGGAACCCGGGGTGAGCAGTTCTTC. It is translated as CASSLHTVGGTRGEQFF.

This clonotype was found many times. CDR3 DNA: TGCAGTGCTGGCCGGAATGGGCCAGATACGCAGTATTTT. Its translation: CSAGRNGPDTQYF. The rearrangement links TRBV20-1 to TRBJ2-3; D unresolved. The V and J ends lost 5 bases and 4 bases respectively, with 13 bases between them. The CDR3 sequence is 13 residues long. CDR1 and CDR2 (germline): DFQATT, SNEGSKA (reference sequence).

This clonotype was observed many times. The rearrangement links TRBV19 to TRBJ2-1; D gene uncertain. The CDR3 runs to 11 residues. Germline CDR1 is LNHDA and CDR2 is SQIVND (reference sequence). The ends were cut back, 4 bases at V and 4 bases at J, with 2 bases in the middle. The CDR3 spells CASSKYNEQFF. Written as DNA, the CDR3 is TGTGCCAGTAGTAAATACAATGAGCAGTTCTTC.

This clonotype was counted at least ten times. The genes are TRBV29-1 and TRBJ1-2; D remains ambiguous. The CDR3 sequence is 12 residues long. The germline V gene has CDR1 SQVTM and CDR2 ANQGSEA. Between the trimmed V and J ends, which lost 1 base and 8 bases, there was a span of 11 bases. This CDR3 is CSVEGSGRGYTF. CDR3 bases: TGCAGCGTTGAAGGGTCGGGCCGAGGCTACACCTTC.